This T cell receptor beta chain was sequenced for a study of blood T cell repertoires in COVID-19. Clones were read by immunoSEQ multiplex PCR, and TCRdb kept only the in-frame ones, dropping some. The sample includes approximately 300,000 clones, about 90% seen only once; the top ten take 4% to 5.5%. Germline V gene data show CDR1 as MDHEN and CDR2 as SYDVKM. V was clipped by 3 bases and J by 4 bases, with 12 bases between them. The CDR3 spans 14 residues. This chain joins TRBV28 and TRBJ1-2, with D perhaps TRBD1 (5 bases). Sequencing was carried out using PBMCs or T cells enriched from blood (not recorded which). The sequence was collected from a woman between 18 and 29 years old with acute COVID-19. The CDR3 DNA reads as TGTGCCAGCAGTTTTCCCGACAGTAGCTATGGCTACACCTTC. Translating gives CASSFPDSSYGYTF.